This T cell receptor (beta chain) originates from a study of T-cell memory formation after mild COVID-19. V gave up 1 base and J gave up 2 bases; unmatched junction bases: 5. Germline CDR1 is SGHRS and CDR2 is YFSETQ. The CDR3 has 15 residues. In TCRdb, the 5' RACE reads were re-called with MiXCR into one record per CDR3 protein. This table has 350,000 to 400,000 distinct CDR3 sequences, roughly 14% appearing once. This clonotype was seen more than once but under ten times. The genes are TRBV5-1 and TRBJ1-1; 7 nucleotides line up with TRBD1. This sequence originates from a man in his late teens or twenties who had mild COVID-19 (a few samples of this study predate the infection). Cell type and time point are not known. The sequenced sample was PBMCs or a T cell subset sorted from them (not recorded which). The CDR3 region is CASSLRGQANTEAFF. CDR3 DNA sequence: TGCGCCAGCAGCTTGAGGGGGCAGGCTAACACTGAAGCTTTCTTT.